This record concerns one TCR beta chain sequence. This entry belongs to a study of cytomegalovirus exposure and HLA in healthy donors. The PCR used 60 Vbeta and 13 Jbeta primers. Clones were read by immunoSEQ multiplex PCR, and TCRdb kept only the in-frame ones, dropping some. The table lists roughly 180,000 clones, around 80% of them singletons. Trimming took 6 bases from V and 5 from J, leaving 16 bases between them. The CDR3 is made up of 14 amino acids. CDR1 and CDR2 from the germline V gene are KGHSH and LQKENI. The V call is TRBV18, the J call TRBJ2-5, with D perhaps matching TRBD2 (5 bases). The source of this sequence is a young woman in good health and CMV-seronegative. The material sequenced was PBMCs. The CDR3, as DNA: TGTGCCAGCTCGCCTACTACGGGAATCGAGACCCAGTACTTC. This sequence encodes CASSPTTGIETQYF.